The rows below give T cell receptor beta chains drawn from one sample of a study of regulatory T cells in long-lasting Graves disease. MiXCR, run by TCRdb on the multiplex PCR reads, gives a single entry per CDR3 protein. The sample holds 400,000 to 550,000 distinct CDR3 sequences, roughly 15% seen once. This sample was also put to use in a study of T cells in Graves' hyperthyroidism and ophthalmopathy.

Here the sequenced sample was peripheral blood mononuclear cells (PBMCs), taken at new diagnosis, from a patient treated with antithyroid drugs. These receptors came from a woman between 18 and 30 years old with Graves disease. Both conserved end residues are part of each CDR3. D genes are given only for firm matches. Clone size appears in some rows only: once, few, many, or a class for an expanded clone.

clone_size	v_call	j_call	d_call	cdr3_aa	cdr3_nt
many	TRBV12-3/TRBV12-4	TRBJ2-1	TRBD2	CASSPGTSGRSYEQFF	TGTGCCAGCAGCCCGGGGACTAGCGGGAGGTCTTATGAGCAGTTCTTC
many	TRBV28	TRBJ2-3	.	CASSHSGVGTDTQYF	TGTGCCAGCAGCCACTCGGGAGTGGGCACAGATACGCAGTATTTT
many	TRBV28	TRBJ1-6	.	CASNGVGSYNSPLHF	TGTGCCAGCAACGGGGTGGGCTCCTATAATTCACCCCTCCACTTT
many	TRBV4-1	TRBJ2-3	TRBD1	CASSQTGGSDTQYF	TGCGCCAGCAGCCAGACAGGGGGCTCAGATACGCAGTATTTT
few	TRBV15	TRBJ1-2	.	CATSRDSQGYGYTF	TGTGCCACCAGCAGAGATTCCCAGGGCTATGGCTACACCTTC
many	TRBV29-1	TRBJ1-2	.	CSVEGDGYTF	TGCAGCGTTGAAGGGGATGGCTACACCTTC
many	TRBV15	TRBJ1-1	TRBD1	CAILRPGQAATEAFF	TGTGCCATCCTTAGACCGGGACAGGCGGCTACTGAAGCTTTCTTT
many	TRBV10-2	TRBJ1-5	.	CASSEAGNQPQHF	TGCGCCAGCAGTGAGGCAGGGAATCAGCCCCAGCATTTT
many	TRBV7-2	TRBJ2-7	.	CASSFGYRSEQYF	TGTGCCAGCAGCTTCGGCTATCGGTCCGAGCAGTACTTC
many	TRBV28	TRBJ2-3	.	CASSKDGQLVTQYF	TGTGCCAGCAGTAAGGACGGACAGTTAGTAACGCAGTATTTT
many	TRBV6-1	TRBJ2-7	.	CASSHQLRQYF	TGTGCCAGCAGCCACCAACTACGGCAGTACTTC
many	TRBV6-1	TRBJ2-7	.	CASNPTPGVDYEQYF	TGTGCCAGCAATCCGACCCCCGGAGTCGACTACGAGCAGTACTTC
many	TRBV7-2	TRBJ2-1	TRBD2	CASTILGLGTYNEQFF	TGTGCCAGCACCATCCTCGGACTAGGGACCTACAATGAGCAGTTCTTC
few	TRBV19	TRBJ2-7	.	CASSRRPGDSSYEQYF	TGTGCCAGTAGTCGCCGACCCGGGGACTCTTCCTACGAGCAGTACTTC
many	TRBV2	TRBJ2-3	.	CASSERTITDTQYF	TGTGCCAGCAGTGAAAGGACTATCACAGATACGCAGTATTTT
.	TRBV6-2/TRBV6-3	TRBJ1-5	.	CASSTSGGFSNQPQHF	TGTGCCAGCAGCACCTCGGGGGGGTTTAGCAATCAGCCCCAGCATTTT
many	TRBV18	TRBJ2-7	.	CASSRIMVATYGEQYF	TGTGCCAGCTCACGGATAATGGTGGCGACTTACGGCGAGCAGTACTTC
.	TRBV20-1	TRBJ2-7	.	CSALGGHSSYEQYF	TGCAGTGCCCTAGGAGGGCACAGCAGTTACGAGCAGTACTTC
few	TRBV5-6	TRBJ2-5	TRBD2	CASSRGLAGEETQYF	TGTGCCAGCAGCCGGGGACTAGCGGGAGAAGAGACCCAGTACTTC
many	TRBV3-1	TRBJ1-1	.	CASSPELNTEAFF	TGTGCCAGCAGCCCAGAGTTGAACACTGAAGCTTTCTTT
many	TRBV30	TRBJ2-5	.	CAWSVSVRRETQYF	TGTGCCTGGAGTGTATCTGTAAGGAGAGAGACCCAGTACTTC
many	TRBV2	TRBJ2-7	.	CASSSGGVEALEQYF	TGTGCCAGCAGTTCGGGTGGCGTGGAGGCCCTCGAGCAGTACTTC
few	TRBV12-3/TRBV12-4	TRBJ1-3	TRBD1	CASRDREENTIYF	TGTGCCAGCAGGGACAGGGAAGAAAACACCATATATTTT
many	TRBV7-7	TRBJ2-1	TRBD2	CASSAVLAGAYNEQFF	TGTGCTAGCAGCGCCGTACTAGCGGGAGCCTACAATGAGCAGTTCTTC
.	TRBV27	TRBJ1-2	.	CASSLNPNYGYTF	TGTGCCAGCAGTCTTAACCCTAACTATGGCTACACCTTC
many	TRBV2	TRBJ1-2	.	CASSELGYTF	TGTGCCAGCAGTGAACTTGGCTACACCTTC
.	TRBV15	TRBJ2-7	.	CATSLTLSYEQYF	TGTGCCACCAGCCTCACACTCTCCTACGAGCAGTACTTC
many	TRBV30	TRBJ1-1	.	CAWSVPVEAFF	TGTGCCTGGAGTGTGCCAGTTGAAGCTTTCTTT